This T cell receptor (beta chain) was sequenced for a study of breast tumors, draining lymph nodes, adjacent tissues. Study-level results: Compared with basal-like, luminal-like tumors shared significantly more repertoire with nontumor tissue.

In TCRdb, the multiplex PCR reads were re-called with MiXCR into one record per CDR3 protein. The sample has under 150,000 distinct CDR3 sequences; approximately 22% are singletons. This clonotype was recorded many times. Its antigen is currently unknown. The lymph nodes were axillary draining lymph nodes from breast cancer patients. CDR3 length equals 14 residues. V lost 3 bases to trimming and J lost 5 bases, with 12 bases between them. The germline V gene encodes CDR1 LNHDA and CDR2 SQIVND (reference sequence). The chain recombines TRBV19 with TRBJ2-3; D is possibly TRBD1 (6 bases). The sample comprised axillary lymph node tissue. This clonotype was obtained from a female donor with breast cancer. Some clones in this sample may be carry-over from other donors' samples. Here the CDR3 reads CASSMHRDRDTQYF. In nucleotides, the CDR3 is TGTGCCAGTAGTATGCACAGGGATAGAGATACGCAGTATTTT. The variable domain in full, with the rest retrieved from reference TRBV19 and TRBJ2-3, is DGGITQSPKYLFRKEGQNVTLSCEQNLNHDAMYWYRQDPGQGLRLIYYSQIVNDFQKGDIAEGYSVSREKKESFPLTVTSAQKNPTAFYLCASSMHRDRDTQYFGPGTRLTVL.